This T cell receptor (beta chain) was retrieved from a study of cytomegalovirus exposure and HLA in healthy donors. In this sample, this clone turned up a few times. Both 60 Vbeta primers and 13 Jbeta primers went into the PCR. Data came from immunoSEQ multiplex PCR; TCRdb stores just in-frame clones and leaves some out. The sample has about 120,000 clones; around three fifths are singletons. Deletions cut 0 bases from V and 6 bases from J, with 13 bases between. CDR1 and CDR2 from the germline V gene are SGDLS and YYNGEE. The CDR3 has 16 residues. At the time of sampling, donors were nominally healthy, though unrecorded immune exposures were likely.

Sequenced: PBMCs. The source is a woman between 40 and 55 years old in good health and CMV-seropositive. The chain couples TRBV9 to TRBJ1-6; weak D call: TRBD1 (6 bases). The DNA for the CDR3 is TGTGCCAGCAGCGTAGGGCGGGGGGCGAGTAATTCACCCCTCCACTTT. Amino acid sequence: CASSVGRGASNSPLHF.